This TCR beta chain was recovered during a study of shared clonotypes between healthy human individuals. When replicate PCRs were run on sorted subsets, they used 200 ng DNA, some 33,000 T cell genomes. The protocol was immunoSEQ multiplex PCR, while the TCRdb copy is restricted to in-frame clones and leaves out a portion. Here the sample spans about 1.1 million clones, roughly 74% being singletons. This CDR3 comprises 17 residues. The germline V and J ends were trimmed by 1 base and 2 bases, with 17 bases remaining between them. Per germline, CDR1 LNHNV and CDR2 YYDKDF (reference sequence). Study-wide points: Clonotypes not shared had lower generation probabilities than those common to all four donors.

This clone was found a few times. Its antigen is currently unknown. Participating donors were healthy, HIV-negative adults free of recent acute infections or vaccinations. CD45RA+ naive and CD45RA-negative memory subsets were separated from CD4+ cells. This clonotype was sampled from a man between 18 and 35 years old in good health. Some clones in this sample may be carry-over from other donors' samples. Sample: memory CD4+ T cells from PBMCs. Subset indicated: CD45RA-negative fraction. The rearrangement links TRBV15 to TRBJ1-2; D perhaps matches TRBD1 (5 bases). The CDR3 spells CATSRGGSRGANYGYTF. The CDR3 DNA follows: TGTGCCACCAGCAGAGGGGGGTCAAGGGGCGCGAACTATGGCTACACCTTC.